Each of the 8 T cell receptor beta chains below was sequenced from the same sample in a study of shared clonotypes between healthy human individuals. Profiled with immunoSEQ multiplex PCR; TCRdb holds only in-frame clones, not every one. This sample yields about 600,000 clones, of which almost 97% are seen a single time; around 0.06% belongs to the top ten. The specimen sequenced was naive CD4+ T cells sorted from blood. Subset specified: CD45RA+ positively selected. The receptor source for this set is a woman aged 25 to 45 in good health.

This chain uses TRBV6-5 with TRBJ2-2; 8 nucleotides line up with TRBD2. This CDR3 region has 15 residues. V lost 6 bases to trimming and J lost 1 base; unmatched junction nucleotides: 4. CDR1 is MNHEY and CDR2 is SVGAGI in the germline V gene. The CDR3 DNA reads TGTGCCAGCAGCCCGGGACTAGGGAACACCGGGGAGCTGTTTTTT. It is translated as CASSPGLGNTGELFF.

The genes are TRBV6-1 and TRBJ2-7, with 7 bases fitting TRBD1. This CDR3 has 15 amino acids. Looked up from germline, CDR1 is MNHNS and CDR2 is SASEGT. Trimming at V came to 5 bases and at J to 4 bases, leaving 11 bases not matched to a gene. The DNA of the CDR3 is TGTGCCAGCAGTCTCGGGACAGTGTTAACGTACGAGCAGTACTTC. It encodes CASSLGTVLTYEQYF.

J is TRBJ2-3 and V is TRBV28; 12 nucleotides match TRBD2. Trimming took 2 bases from V and 0 from J; bases not matched to a gene: 12. This CDR3 contains 20 residues. Germline V gene lookup returns CDR1 MDHEN and CDR2 SYDVKM. The CDR3 DNA is TGTGCCAGCAGTTTAGACTTGGGACTAGCGGGTCTGGGGAGCACAGATACGCAGTATTTT. Protein: CASSLDLGLAGLGSTDTQYF.

In nucleotides, the CDR3 is TGTGCCAGCAGCCCGGGGACAGCAAGCTCTGGAAACACCATATATTTT. Translated: CASSPGTASSGNTIYF. The genes are TRBV7-3 and TRBJ1-3, with 7 nucleotides matching TRBD1. The CDR3 runs 16 residues. V dropped 5 bases and J dropped 0; count of bases not matched to a gene: 7. Germline loops: CDR1 SGHTA, CDR2 FQGTGA.

This chain joins TRBV12-5 and TRBJ2-1; no definite D call. Germline CDR1 is LGHNT and CDR2 is FRNRAP. CDR3 length: 18 amino acids. Trimming stripped 0 bases from V and 7 bases from J, with 22 bases between. CDR3: CASGLVQVPLWGKNEQFF. The CDR3 DNA is TGTGCTAGTGGTTTGGTACAAGTCCCGCTTTGGGGAAAGAATGAGCAGTTCTTC.

The rearrangement joins TRBV7-9 to TRBJ1-2; D is ambiguous. The CDR3 runs 12 residues. Germline V CDR1 and CDR2: SEHNR, FQNEAQ (reference sequence). Trimming shortened V by 5 bases and J by 5 bases, and 9 bases separated the two germline ends. The CDR3 protein is CASSVEEYGYTF. The CDR3 DNA sequence: TGTGCCAGCAGCGTTGAGGAGTATGGCTACACCTTC.

The chain has TRBV7-2 and TRBJ2-7; TRBD1 is a possible D gene (6 bases). The CDR3 covers 15 residues. Trimming shortened V by 1 base and J by 3 bases, and 13 bases separated the two germline ends. Germline CDR1 reads SGHTA; CDR2 reads FQGNSA. This CDR3 is CASSLVAGENYEQYF. CDR3 nucleotides: TGTGCCAGCAGCTTAGTTGCAGGGGAGAACTACGAGCAGTACTTC. Full variable domain (outside the CDR3, taken from reference TRBV7-2 and TRBJ2-7): GAGVSQSPSNKVTEKGKDVELRCDPISGHTALYWYRQSLGQGLEFLIYFQGNSAPDKSGLPSDRFSAERTGGSVSTLTIQRTQQEDSAVYLCASSLVAGENYEQYFGPGTRLTVT.

The chain carries TRBV30 and TRBJ2-7, with 9 nucleotides matching TRBD1. This CDR3 comprises 14 residues. V was clipped by 4 bases and J by 3 bases; unmatched bases: 7. From germline, CDR1 is GTSNPN and CDR2 SVGIG (reference sequence). The CDR3, as DNA: TGTGCCTGGACAGGGGACAGGGCACTCTACGAGCAGTACTTC. Its protein is CAWTGDRALYEQYF.